This T cell receptor (beta chain) was documented in a study of radiation and T cells in renal cell carcinoma. Across the whole study: Nephrectomy followed 15 Gy stereotactic body radiation by 4 weeks.

The time point denotes: blood 2 weeks post-SBRT. Noted treatment: 15 Gy SBRT to primary tumor, nephrectomy 4 weeks later. The tumor was a clear cell renal cell carcinoma. As for this clone: Its target is not known.

Study-wide findings and caveats: In blood, top tumor clones expanded by 2 weeks, shrinking by 4.

Produced via immunoSEQ multiplex PCR; TCRdb's table is partial and in-frame only. The sample consists of about 150,000 clones, 87% of them appearing once. V was clipped by 6 bases and J by 2 bases, with 14 bases between them. The CDR3 is 16 amino acids. Per the germline V gene, CDR1 is LNHDA and CDR2 is SQIVND (reference sequence). The sequenced sample was blood, obtained from a patient whose treatment included radiotherapy and nephrectomy. The V call is TRBV19, the J call TRBJ1-6; tentative D call: TRBD1 (5 bases). The origin of this receptor is a woman aged 45-59 years with renal cell carcinoma. The chain's CDR3 is CASSDSQAPYNSPLHF. The CDR3 region has the DNA TGTGCCAGTAGCGACAGTCAAGCCCCCTATAATTCACCCCTCCACTTT. Full variable domain (missing parts from reference TRBV19 and TRBJ1-6): DGGITQSPKYLFRKEGQNVTLSCEQNLNHDAMYWYRQDPGQGLRLIYYSQIVNDFQKGDIAEGYSVSREKKESFPLTVTSAQKNPTAFYLCASSDSQAPYNSPLHFGNGTRLTVT.